A selection of T cell receptor beta chains follows, all from one sample in a study of OX40 agonist ivuxolimab in advanced cancers. Generated by immunoSEQ multiplex PCR, the TCRdb table keeps only in-frame clones and is missing some. The sample includes 95,000 or so clones, under 85% of them seen just once. This sample comprised CD4+ or CD8+ T cells sorted from blood, obtained in a trial of the OX40 agonist ivuxolimab. Receptors originate from an adult with an advanced solid tumor such as melanoma, head and neck, liver or kidney cancer. Both conserved end residues are part of each CDR3. Fields, in order: CDR3 length, V gene, D gene, clone size, J gene, CDR3 protein, CDR3 DNA. D genes are given only for firm matches. For some rows the clone size is stated as once, few or many, or as a class when expanded; others skip it.

>15|TRBV6-5|-|-|TRBJ2-7
CASSYDRRSELGQYF
TGTGCCAGCAGCTACGACCGGAGAAGCGAACTCGGGCAGTACTTC
>18|TRBV7-9|TRBD2|-|TRBJ2-1
CASSLGTGTSGRYNEQFF
TGTGCCAGCAGCTTAGGTACCGGGACTAGCGGGAGGTACAATGAGCAGTTCTTC
>16|TRBV11-3|-|-|TRBJ1-3
CASSRRADPSGNTIYF
TGTGCCAGCAGCAGGCGGGCGGACCCCTCTGGAAACACCATATATTTT
>12|TRBV5-1|-|once|TRBJ2-7
CASSLGNNEQYF
TGCGCCAGCAGCTTGGGGAATAACGAGCAGTACTTC
>16|TRBV5-4|TRBD2|once|TRBJ2-7
CASSRRTLAGVYEQYF
TGTGCCAGCAGCCGCAGAACCCTAGCGGGAGTATACGAGCAGTACTTC
>15|TRBV10-3|TRBD1|-|TRBJ1-1
CAISVQGAGNTEAFF
TGTGCCATCAGTGTCCAGGGGGCTGGGAACACTGAAGCTTTCTTT
>17|TRBV30|-|-|TRBJ2-5
CAWSPPPLGGTQETQYF
TGTGCCTGGAGTCCTCCCCCTTTGGGCGGGACCCAAGAGACCCAGTACTTC
>14|TRBV5-1|TRBD1|-|TRBJ2-1
CASSPGTDYNEQFF
TGCGCCAGCAGCCCCGGGACAGACTACAATGAGCAGTTCTTC
>14|TRBV5-8|-|-|TRBJ1-3
CASSPSDSGNTIYF
TGTGCCAGCAGCCCCAGCGACTCTGGAAACACCATATATTTT
>14|TRBV18|TRBD2|-|TRBJ2-2
CASSPGLANRELFF
TGTGCCAGCTCACCGGGACTAGCGAACCGGGAGCTGTTTTTT
>13|TRBV5-1|-|-|TRBJ1-4
CASSLDFNEKLFF
TGCGCCAGCAGCTTGGACTTTAATGAAAAACTGTTTTTT
>15|TRBV2|-|-|TRBJ2-3
CASRGTQVQDDTQYF
TGTGCCAGCAGAGGGACACAAGTCCAGGATGATACGCAGTATTTT
>14|TRBV28|-|-|TRBJ1-5
CASSVDVSNQPQHF
TGTGCCAGCAGCGTGGACGTGAGCAATCAGCCCCAGCATTTT
>15|TRBV4-1|-|-|TRBJ1-2
CASSHSTGSGYGYTF
TGCGCCAGCAGCCACTCTACAGGATCCGGCTATGGCTACACCTTC
>15|TRBV7-3|TRBD1|-|TRBJ2-3
CASSLTGGATDTQYF
TGTGCCAGCAGCTTGACAGGGGGCGCGACAGATACGCAGTATTTT
>15|TRBV6-1|-|once|TRBJ2-7
CASSEYGVLPVEQYF
TGTGCCAGCAGTGAATATGGGGTTCTACCGGTCGAGCAGTACTTC
>13|TRBV7-9|-|-|TRBJ2-7
CASSRGSRGEQYF
TGTGCCAGCAGCCGAGGGAGTCGGGGTGAGCAGTACTTC
>17|TRBV5-1|TRBD2|-|TRBJ2-1
CASSLSTSGSSYNEQFF
TGCGCCAGCAGCTTATCTACTAGCGGGAGTTCCTACAATGAGCAGTTCTTC
>11|TRBV5-6|-|few|TRBJ1-1
CASGQNTEAFF
TGTGCCAGCGGACAGAACACTGAAGCTTTCTTT
>15|TRBV2|-|-|TRBJ2-2
CASSGRQANTGELFF
TGTGCCAGCAGTGGACGACAGGCGAACACCGGGGAGCTGTTTTTT
>16|TRBV7-8|-|-|TRBJ2-5
CASSLSMSGAQETQYF
TGTGCCAGCAGCTTAAGTATGAGCGGAGCACAAGAGACCCAGTACTTC
>11|TRBV10-3|-|-|TRBJ2-3
CAISSTDTQYF
TGTGCCATCAGTAGCACAGATACGCAGTATTTT
>13|TRBV18|-|-|TRBJ2-1
CASSSYSGNEQFF
TGTGCCAGCTCATCCTATAGCGGAAATGAGCAGTTCTTC
>16|TRBV4-1|TRBD1|-|TRBJ1-4
CASRPGQGITNEKLFF
TGCGCCAGCAGACCAGGACAGGGGATCACTAATGAAAAACTGTTTTTT
>13|TRBV13|-|once|TRBJ1-4
CASSLIGNEKLFF
TGTGCCAGCAGCTTAATCGGTAATGAAAAACTGTTTTTT
>14|TRBV11-2|-|-|TRBJ1-1
CASTPGQSNTEAFF
TGTGCCAGCACCCCCGGACAGAGTAACACTGAAGCTTTCTTT
>15|TRBV9|TRBD1|-|TRBJ1-4
CASSGSGGAGEKLFF
TGTGCCAGCAGCGGTTCAGGGGGCGCAGGTGAAAAACTGTTTTTT
>14|TRBV15|-|-|TRBJ2-1
CATSSRRALNEQFF
TGTGCCACCAGCAGTCGGCGGGCCCTCAATGAGCAGTTCTTC
>15|TRBV5-6|-|-|TRBJ2-5
CASSYLGAGRKTQYF
TGTGCCAGCAGCTACCTAGGGGCGGGGAGGAAGACCCAGTACTTC
>16|TRBV10-3|-|-|TRBJ2-7
CAISDTEGRRSYEQYF
TGTGCCATCAGTGATACCGAGGGACGACGGTCCTACGAGCAGTACTTC
>13|TRBV5-1|-|-|TRBJ2-3
CASSSDRPDTQYF
TGCGCCAGCAGCTCCGACAGGCCAGATACGCAGTATTTT
>14|TRBV5-1|TRBD2|-|TRBJ2-1
CASSLAGEYNEQFF
TGCGCCAGCAGCCTAGCGGGAGAGTACAATGAGCAGTTCTTC
>14|TRBV4-1|TRBD2|-|TRBJ2-2
CASSQVGRAGELFF
TGCGCCAGCAGCCAAGTCGGGAGGGCCGGGGAGCTGTTTTTT
>15|TRBV6-6|-|-|TRBJ1-5
CASSYSKGKDQPQHF
TGTGCCAGCAGTTACTCGAAGGGGAAAGATCAGCCCCAGCATTTT
>14|TRBV28|TRBD1|-|TRBJ1-2
CASSSPDRVGGYTF
TGTGCCAGCAGTAGCCCGGACAGGGTGGGTGGCTACACCTTC
>15|TRBV9|-|-|TRBJ1-2
CASSVSGTTFYGYTF
TGTGCCAGCAGCGTTTCCGGGACAACCTTCTATGGCTACACCTTC
>16|TRBV9|-|few|TRBJ1-1
CASSRTRFSGNTEAFF
TGTGCCAGCAGCCGAACGCGGTTCTCGGGGAACACTGAAGCTTTCTTT
>15|TRBV7-3|-|-|TRBJ2-3
CASSLVGSGTDTQYF
TGTGCCAGCAGCTTAGTCGGGAGTGGCACAGATACGCAGTATTTT
>13|TRBV4-2|-|-|TRBJ2-1
CASSQGFVNEQFF
TGTGCCAGCAGCCAAGGGTTTGTAAATGAGCAGTTCTTC
>19|TRBV28|TRBD2|once|TRBJ2-7
CASSLAGALFTGGNYEQYF
TGTGCCAGCAGTTTGGCAGGGGCCTTATTCACGGGAGGGAACTACGAGCAGTACTTC
>15|TRBV11-1|TRBD2|-|TRBJ2-1
CASRGLAGDYNEQFF
TGTGCCAGCAGGGGACTAGCGGGAGACTACAATGAGCAGTTCTTC
>14|TRBV7-2|-|-|TRBJ2-1
CASSLVTASDEQFF
TGTGCCAGCAGCTTAGTGACGGCTAGCGACGAGCAGTTCTTC
>13|TRBV19|-|-|TRBJ1-1
CASSLTRDTEAFF
TGTGCCAGTAGTCTTACACGGGACACTGAAGCTTTCTTT
>12|TRBV7-2|-|-|TRBJ1-2
CASSTGMGGYTF
TGTGCCAGCAGCACCGGAATGGGTGGCTACACCTTC
>11|TRBV7-9|-|-|TRBJ2-3
CASRTTDTQYF
TGTGCCAGCAGAACCACAGATACGCAGTATTTT
>13|TRBV7-8|-|-|TRBJ1-1
CASSLGLAREAFF
TGTGCCAGCAGCTTAGGGCTGGCACGTGAAGCTTTCTTT
>13|TRBV25-1|-|-|TRBJ1-2
CASSGRDFHGYTF
TGTGCCAGCAGTGGCAGGGACTTTCATGGCTACACCTTC